These T cell receptor beta chains were read from a single sample in a study of CD8 T cells in ankylosing spondylitis. One entry per CDR3 protein, called by TCRdb with MiXCR from the 5' RACE reads. The top ten hold roughly 3.2% of the sample, which has around 490,000 distinct CDR3 sequences, approximately 5% seen once. Sequencing was carried out using blood, either unsorted or a sorted T cell fraction (not recorded which). These TCRs come from a male donor with ankylosing spondylitis. The CDR3 runs from the conserved cysteine through the conserved F or W. The order of the fields is clone size, V gene, D gene, J gene, CDR3 DNA, CDR3 protein. D genes are given only for firm matches. Clone size is shown for a subset of rows, as once, few, many or a class of expanded clone.

many	TRBV4-3	NA	TRBJ1-1	TGCGCCAGCAGCCAAGGAGGGACCCACACTGAAGCTTTCTTT	CASSQGGTHTEAFF
many	TRBV7-9	NA	TRBJ2-5	TGTGCCAGCAGTCCCGCCGGGGCCCCCCAGACCCAGTACTTC	CASSPAGAPQTQYF
many	TRBV5-1	NA	TRBJ2-3	TGCGCCAGCAGCCCGGGGACCCTATCGGACACAGATACGCAGTATTTT	CASSPGTLSDTDTQYF
few	TRBV18	NA	TRBJ1-3	TGTGCCAGCTCGCCTAACCCGACAGTTCTCTCTGGAAACACCATATATTTT	CASSPNPTVLSGNTIYF
many	TRBV3-1	NA	TRBJ2-2	TGTGCCAGCAGCCAGATGTTGGCCGGGGAGCTGTTTTTT	CASSQMLAGELFF
many	TRBV7-2	TRBD2	TRBJ2-5	TGTGCCAGCAGCTTTAGCGGGATTAGGGAGACCCAGTACTTC	CASSFSGIRETQYF
once	TRBV6-2/TRBV6-3	NA	TRBJ1-1	TGTGCCAGCAGTCCAGGGGCGACCACTGAAGCTTTCTTT	CASSPGATTEAFF
many	TRBV27	TRBD2	TRBJ2-7	TGTGCCAGCAGTCCCGCTAGCGGGACCTACGAGCAGTACTTC	CASSPASGTYEQYF
many	TRBV6-1	NA	TRBJ2-7	TGTGCCAGCAGTGAAGGTCCCTACGAGCAGTACTTC	CASSEGPYEQYF
many	TRBV7-8	TRBD1	TRBJ2-2	TGTGCCAGCAGCCGCCGACAGGGCCCGAACACCGGGGAGCTGTTTTTT	CASSRRQGPNTGELFF
many	TRBV5-1	NA	TRBJ2-3	TGCGCCAGCAGTATTGACAGACCCGACACAGATACGCAGTATTTT	CASSIDRPDTDTQYF
many	TRBV12-3/TRBV12-4	NA	TRBJ2-5	TGTGCCAGCAGTCCCGGACTGGGCCGGTGGCACCAAGAGACCCAGTACTTC	CASSPGLGRWHQETQYF
many	TRBV12-3/TRBV12-4	NA	TRBJ2-7	TGTGCCAGCAGTTTACAGGGTATGGTCGGGTTGCAGTACTTC	CASSLQGMVGLQYF
few	TRBV7-2	NA	TRBJ2-1	TGTGCCAGCAGCTTAAACAGGGTGGATGAGCAGTTCTTC	CASSLNRVDEQFF
many	TRBV12-3/TRBV12-4	TRBD2	TRBJ2-7	TGTGCCAGCAGTTTCCCGGGAGGCCCCTACTTC	CASSFPGGPYF
NA	TRBV30	NA	TRBJ2-7	TGTGCCTGGAGTCTATGGGACCAAACCTACGAGCAGTACTTC	CAWSLWDQTYEQYF
many	TRBV5-1	TRBD1	TRBJ1-5	TGCGCCAGCAGCTTGGGCCCTAGACAGGGGGGAAGGCCCCAGCATTTT	CASSLGPRQGGRPQHF
many	TRBV21-1	NA	TRBJ2-3	TGTGCCAGCAGCCACCGCGTCCTAGCGGGAGCTGACACAGATACGCAGTATTTT	CASSHRVLAGADTDTQYF
NA	TRBV4-3	TRBD2	TRBJ2-3	TGCGCCAGCAGCCAAGATGGGCAGCGGGGCTCCACAGATACGCAGTATTTT	CASSQDGQRGSTDTQYF
NA	TRBV7-9	NA	TRBJ1-1	TGTGCCAGCAACCGATTAGAGAACACTGAAGCTTTCTTT	CASNRLENTEAFF
many	TRBV4-1	NA	TRBJ1-2	TGCGCCAGCAGCCTCCAGACGGCGTTTGATGGCTACACCTTC	CASSLQTAFDGYTF
many	TRBV4-3	TRBD1	TRBJ2-4	TGCGCCAGCAGCCTTGAGGGTCGGACAGGGGTAAACATTCAGTACTTC	CASSLEGRTGVNIQYF
many	TRBV20-1	TRBD1	TRBJ1-6	TGCAGTGCTAGAGATAGGAGACAGGGGATTTCACCCCTCCACTTT	CSARDRRQGISPLHF
many	TRBV6-4	TRBD1	TRBJ2-4	TGTGCCAGCGAAGGTCCCCTAAAAACAGGGGGCGGACTCCCCCCCAAAAACATTCAGTACTTC	CASEGPLKTGGGLPPKNIQYF
many	TRBV20-1	TRBD1	TRBJ2-2	TGCAGTGCTAGAGATTGGGACAGAGTTACCGGGGAGCTGTTTTTT	CSARDWDRVTGELFF
many	TRBV9	NA	TRBJ2-1	TGTGCCAGCAGCCCACATGAGAAGGATGAGCAGTTCTTC	CASSPHEKDEQFF
many	TRBV7-2	NA	TRBJ2-1	TGTGCCAGCAGCTTAGGAAGTCTGGCTGAGCAGTTCTTC	CASSLGSLAEQFF